Listed here are 11 T cell receptor beta chains from one sample, sequenced in a study of neurological immune-mediated disorders. MiXCR, run by TCRdb on the 5' RACE reads, gives a single entry per CDR3 protein. The sample has approximately 18,000 distinct CDR3 sequences, 3.5% seen once; the top ten hold roughly 21%. Sample: CD8+ T cells from blood. These TCRs come from a woman in her forties in good health.

This clonotype was observed a few times. The chain links TRBV5-4 to TRBJ2-1, with D unresolved. V lost 2 bases, J lost 3 bases, and 3 bases lay in between. This CDR3 has 12 amino acids. Germline lookup yields CDR1 SGHNT and CDR2 YYREEE (reference sequence). The CDR3 bases are TGTGCCAGCAGCTTCTACTACAATGAGCAGTTCTTC. Translating it yields CASSFYYNEQFF.

This clonotype was observed many times. CDR3 residues: CASSLRGTTANTGELFF. The CDR3 DNA sequence: TGTGCCAGCAGTTTGAGGGGGACGACCGCGAACACCGGGGAGCTGTTTTTT. The chain has TRBV27 and TRBJ2-2, with D perhaps matching TRBD1 (6 bases). V was shortened by 3 bases and J by 0 bases, with 14 bases between the two germline ends. Germline assignment: CDR1 MNHEY and CDR2 SMNVEV (reference sequence). The CDR3 extends over 17 amino acids.

This clonotype was found many times. V gene TRBV7-2 combines with J gene TRBJ2-7; perhaps TRBD2 as D (7 bases). Trimming shortened V by 2 bases and J by 2 bases, and 10 bases separated the two germline ends. The CDR3 totals 14 residues. The germline V gene has CDR1 SGHTA and CDR2 FQGNSA. The CDR3 sequence: CASSLRGAPYEQYF. For the CDR3, the DNA is TGTGCCAGCAGCTTACGGGGGGCACCCTACGAGCAGTACTTC.

This clonotype came up many times. The V gene is TRBV3-1, the J gene TRBJ2-6; D call uncertain. Trimming cost V 1 base and J 0 bases, with 4 bases left between them. The germline V gene encodes CDR1 LGHDT and CDR2 YNNKEL (reference sequence). There are 15 residues in the CDR3. CDR3 residues: CASSQVISGANVLTF. The DNA of the CDR3 is TGTGCCAGCAGCCAAGTGATCTCTGGGGCCAACGTCCTGACTTTC.

This clonotype was seen at least ten times. J is TRBJ2-5 and V is TRBV28; possibly TRBD2 for D (5 bases). Germline V gives CDR1 MDHEN, CDR2 SYDVKM. The CDR3 covers 13 residues. V was shortened by 5 bases and J by 5 bases, with 12 bases between the two germline ends. The DNA for the CDR3 is TGTGCCAGCAGTCCTCGGGGAGTCGAGACCCAGTACTTC. This sequence encodes CASSPRGVETQYF.

This clonotype appeared many times. CDR3: CASSLPGPANEKLFF. The CDR3 DNA reads TGTGCCAGCAGCTTGCCGGGACCAGCTAATGAAAAACTGTTTTTT. The V call is TRBV5-6, the J call TRBJ1-4; TRBD1 might be the D (5 bases). This CDR3 has 15 residues. V lost 1 base and J 3 bases, leaving 10 bases between the germline ends. CDR1 and CDR2 from the germline V gene are SGHDT and YYEEEE.

This clonotype was picked up many times. The J gene is TRBJ2-7, the V gene TRBV7-2; 7 bases map to TRBD2. V gave up 6 bases and J gave up 7 bases; unmatched junction bases: 27. The CDR3 runs to 19 residues. Germline V gene sequence: CDR1 SGHTA, CDR2 FQGNSA. Here the CDR3 DNA reads TGTGCCAGCAGTCAAGCGGCTAGCGGAAGCCCTTCTTTGTCGTGGGAGCAGTACTTC. Its protein product is CASSQAASGSPSLSWEQYF.

There are many counts of this clonotype. This chain connects TRBV7-2 to TRBJ2-5, with D possibly being TRBD1 or TRBD2 (6 bases each). This CDR3 is built from 15 residues. Trimming cost V 5 bases and J 5 bases, with 18 bases left between them. Germline CDR1 and CDR2: SGHTA and FQGNSA. CDR3 protein: CASSPPRRRGETQYF. CDR3 DNA sequence: TGTGCCAGCAGCCCTCCCCGGAGGAGGGGGGAGACCCAGTACTTC.

This clonotype was seen many times. This CDR3 is CASRTVHSSTDTQYF. DNA of the CDR3: TGTGCCAGCAGAACTGTCCACAGCAGCACAGATACGCAGTATTTT. The chain recombines TRBV28 with TRBJ2-3; D not certain. The CDR3 has 15 residues. Per the germline V gene, CDR1 is MDHEN and CDR2 is SYDVKM. Trimming took 6 bases from V and 0 from J, leaving 13 bases between them.

This clonotype was observed many times. The J gene is TRBJ2-5, the V gene TRBV7-8; D not resolved. This CDR3 spans 14 amino acids. V lost 5 bases and J 2 bases, leaving 12 bases between the germline ends. The germline CDR1 and CDR2 sequences are SGHVS and FQNEAQ. CDR3 coding DNA: TGTGCCAGCAGCCCACAGACGGTGCAAGAGACCCAGTACTTC. Protein: CASSPQTVQETQYF.

In this sample, this clonotype turned up many times. The DNA of the CDR3 is TGCGCCAGCAGGCTAAAGGGGTTGGATTGCTACACCTTC. It yields the protein CASRLKGLDCYTF. The V and J genes are TRBV5-1 and TRBJ1-2; D may be TRBD1 (5 bases). The CDR3 is 13 amino acids. Germline loops: CDR1 SGHRS, CDR2 YFSETQ. Trimming removed 5 bases at V and 9 bases at J, with 17 bases between.